This T cell receptor (beta chain) appears in the sequencing data of a study of T-cell memory formation after mild COVID-19. Whole-study context: Clusters of TCRs were largely donor specific.

The germline V and J ends were trimmed by 8 bases and 4 bases, with 11 bases remaining between them. From germline, CDR1 is SQVTM and CDR2 ANQGSEA. The CDR3 length is 11 residues. TCRdb re-derived calls from the 5' RACE reads in MiXCR, one entry per CDR3 protein. The sample has under 450,000 distinct CDR3 sequences; 20% to 25% are singletons. This TCR was recovered from a man aged 18 to 30 who had mild COVID-19 (a few samples of this study predate the infection). Cell type and time point are not known. The rearrangement joins TRBV29-1 to TRBJ1-2, with D tentatively TRBD1 (5 bases). Sequencing used PBMCs or a T cell subset sorted from them (not recorded which). The CDR3 reads CSSDGTYGYTF. CDR3 nucleotide sequence: TGCAGCTCGGACGGGACCTATGGCTACACCTTC.